Shown below are 17 T cell receptor beta chains from a single sample sequenced in a study of cytomegalovirus exposure and HLA in healthy donors. The PCR was carried out with 60 Vbeta primers and 13 Jbeta primers. Measured with immunoSEQ multiplex PCR; TCRdb has only the in-frame clones, and not every one. The repertoire has about 170,000 clones, approximately 80% of them found once; the top ten carry about 2.4%. The sample taken for sequencing was PBMCs. Receptor source: a male donor in good health and CMV-seronegative.

The V and J genes are TRBV19 and TRBJ2-3; 8 bases align to TRBD2. The CDR3 is 18 residues long. Per germline, CDR1 LNHDA and CDR2 SQIVND (reference sequence). The V gene end was trimmed by 5 bases and the J gene end by 1 base; junction bases not matched to a gene: 14. This chain's CDR3 is CASSGGLEGHPGTDTQYF. CDR3 coding DNA: TGTGCCAGTAGTGGGGGACTAGAGGGCCACCCGGGCACAGATACGCAGTATTTT.

The chain combines TRBV7-2 with TRBJ2-3; D is possibly TRBD1 (5 bases). Deletions cut 1 base from V and 5 bases from J, with 10 bases between. The CDR3 is made up of 14 amino acids. Germline V CDR1 and CDR2: SGHTA, FQGNSA. The chain's CDR3 is CASSLDQGLDTQYF. DNA of the CDR3: TGTGCCAGCAGCTTAGATCAGGGCTTAGATACGCAGTATTTT.

V is TRBV7-9 and J is TRBJ1-4; perhaps TRBD1 as D (6 bases). From germline, CDR1 is SEHNR and CDR2 FQNEAQ (reference sequence). V was shortened by 3 bases and J by 6 bases, with 14 bases between the two germline ends. The CDR3 totals 15 residues. The CDR3 sequence is CASSFVQGLDEKLFF. In DNA form, the CDR3 reads TGTGCCAGCAGCTTCGTACAGGGCTTAGATGAAAAACTGTTTTTT.

This chain joins TRBV5-4 and TRBJ1-2; 7 nucleotides align to TRBD1. V shed 0 bases and J 6 bases; nucleotides not matched to a gene: 8. Germline V lookup: CDR1 SGHNT, CDR2 YYREEE (reference sequence). The CDR3 spans 15 residues. The CDR3 protein is CASSLAGGGSHGYTF. The CDR3 DNA follows: TGTGCCAGCAGCTTGGCGGGAGGGGGCTCGCATGGCTACACCTTC.

V gene TRBV5-5 combines with J gene TRBJ1-5, with D unclear. V was pared by 1 base and J by 6 bases, with 14 bases between. This CDR3 spans 15 amino acids. The germline CDR1 and CDR2 sequences are SGHKS and YYEKEE (reference sequence). The CDR3 loop reads CASSLSGSGSQPQHF. CDR3 DNA: TGTGCCAGCAGCTTGTCCGGTAGTGGTAGTCAGCCCCAGCATTTT.

This rearrangement joins TRBV7-2 to TRBJ2-5, with a possible D match to TRBD1 (6 bases). Germline V gene sequence: CDR1 SGHTA, CDR2 FQGNSA. CDR3 size: 12 residues. V lost 9 bases and J 4 bases, leaving 12 bases between the germline ends. This chain's CDR3 is CASTGNRETQYF. Here the CDR3 DNA reads TGTGCCAGTACAGGGAATCGAGAGACCCAGTACTTC.

The chain is built from TRBV6-5 and TRBJ2-5; perhaps TRBD2 as D (5 bases). The ends were cut back, 2 bases at V and 4 bases at J, with 14 bases in the middle. This CDR3 has 15 amino acids. CDR1 is MNHEY, CDR2 SVGAGI, per germline. The CDR3 nucleotides are TGTGCCAGCAGTTACACGAAGGTGGCGGGAGAGACCCAGTACTTC. It is translated as CASSYTKVAGETQYF.

The V gene is TRBV14, the J gene TRBJ2-6, with TRBD2 as a possible D gene (5 bases). The CDR3 is 15 amino acids. Germline V CDR1 and CDR2: SGHDN, FVKESK. The V end lost 0 bases, the J end lost 3 bases, and 6 bases lay between the germline ends. CDR3 amino acids: CASSQDRGGANVLTF. In DNA, the CDR3 is TGTGCCAGCAGCCAAGATCGGGGTGGGGCCAACGTCCTGACTTTC.

This clone has a single count. The rearrangement joins TRBV5-8 to TRBJ2-7; weak D call: TRBD2 (6 bases). This CDR3 has 14 amino acids. V lost 2 bases and J 2 bases, leaving 11 bases between the germline ends. Per germline, CDR1 SGHTS and CDR2 YDEGEE. The chain's CDR3 is CASSLRGGAYEQYF. In DNA form, the CDR3 reads TGTGCCAGCAGCTTACGGGGAGGAGCCTACGAGCAGTACTTC. Based on the CDR3 plus reference TRBV5-8 and TRBJ2-7, the full variable domain is EAGVTQSPTHLIKTRGQQATLRCSPISGHTSVYWYQQALGLGLQFLLWYDEGEERNRGNFPPRFSGRQFPNYSSELNVNALELEDSALYLCASSLRGGAYEQYFGPGTRLTVT.

CDR3 amino acids: CASSLGGGTGNSYEQYF. CDR3 DNA sequence: TGCGCCAGCAGCTTGGGGGGAGGGACAGGTAATTCCTACGAGCAGTACTTC. This chain connects TRBV5-1 to TRBJ2-7; D possibly corresponds to TRBD1 (8 bases). The V end was cut by 0 bases, the J end by 1 base, with 17 bases between. The germline gives CDR1 SGHRS, CDR2 YFSETQ. This CDR3 region has 17 residues.

J is TRBJ2-7 and V is TRBV7-9; maybe TRBD1 (5 bases). The CDR3 contains 12 residues. Germline V gives CDR1 SEHNR, CDR2 FQNEAQ (reference sequence). V dropped 3 bases and J dropped 2 bases, with 5 bases sitting between them. The DNA for the CDR3 is TGTGCCAGCAGCTTGACAGCCTACGAGCAGTACTTC. Translated: CASSLTAYEQYF.

This rearrangement joins TRBV4-2 to TRBJ1-2, with 9 bases aligning to TRBD1. The V segment lost 4 bases and the J segment 4 bases; nucleotides outside the gene matches: 13. Germline CDR1 reads LGHNA; CDR2 reads YNFKEQ. This CDR3 contains 17 residues. Here the CDR3 reads CASSRNPGQGEGYGYTF. The CDR3 DNA sequence: TGTGCCAGCAGCCGAAACCCGGGACAGGGCGAAGGCTATGGCTACACCTTC.

The chain combines TRBV6-5 with TRBJ2-7, with 14 bases identical to TRBD2. V was clipped by 6 bases and J by 5 bases; unmatched bases: 6. Germline loops: CDR1 MNHEY, CDR2 SVGAGI. The CDR3 has 15 residues. The DNA for the CDR3 is TGTGCCAGCAGCCAAGGGACTAGCGGGAGAAACGAGCAGTACTTC. Residues: CASSQGTSGRNEQYF.

This clone has just a few counts. CDR3: CASSIILAGGPHNEQFF. The DNA of the CDR3 is TGTGCCAGTAGTATCATCCTAGCGGGAGGGCCGCACAATGAGCAGTTCTTC. The chain links TRBV19 to TRBJ2-1, with 12 bases that match TRBD2. Germline trimming cut 3 bases from V and 5 bases from J; bases unmatched to any gene: 8. The length of the CDR3 is 17 residues. In germline, CDR1 is LNHDA, CDR2 SQIVND (reference sequence).

The J gene is TRBJ1-1, the V gene TRBV5-4, with D tentatively TRBD1 (6 bases). Trimming cost V 4 bases and J 3 bases, with 16 bases left between them. The germline CDR1 and CDR2 sequences are SGHNT and YYREEE (reference sequence). This CDR3 has 15 residues. CDR3 bases: TGTGCCAGCAGCCAATACAGGGCGGCGGACACTGAAGCTTTCTTT. This gives the protein CASSQYRAADTEAFF. The complete variable domain, with remaining parts taken from reference TRBV5-4 and TRBJ1-1, reads ETGVTQSPTHLIKTRGQQVTLRCSSQSGHNTVSWYQQALGQGPQFIFQYYREEENGRGNFPPRFSGLQFPNYSSELNVNALELDDSALYLCASSQYRAADTEAFFGQGTRLTVV.

This clone has more than one count but fewer than ten. The chain employs TRBV6-5 and TRBJ1-5, with TRBD1 matching 7 bases. Per the germline V gene, CDR1 is MNHEY and CDR2 is SVGAGI. The CDR3 sequence is 15 residues long. Trimming cost V 6 bases and J 0 bases; bases outside gene matches: 5. The CDR3 DNA reads as TGTGCCAGCAGCTCGGACAGGTTTAGCAATCAGCCCCAGCATTTT. It specifies CASSSDRFSNQPQHF.

This clone showed up just a few times. The V call is TRBV14, the J call TRBJ2-7; D unclear. The ends were cut back, 1 base at V and 0 bases at J, with 7 bases in the middle. The CDR3 extends over 14 amino acids. Germline lookup yields CDR1 SGHDN and CDR2 FVKESK. Here the CDR3 DNA reads TGTGCCAGCAGCCAAGCTCAGGTCTCCTACGAGCAGTACTTC. Encoded protein: CASSQAQVSYEQYF. The full variable domain, its missing parts supplied by reference TRBV14 and TRBJ2-7, is EAGVTQFPSHSVIEKGQTVTLRCDPISGHDNLYWYRRVMGKEIKFLLHFVKESKQDESGMPNNRFLAERTGGTYSTLKVQPAELEDSGVYFCASSQAQVSYEQYFGPGTRLTVT.